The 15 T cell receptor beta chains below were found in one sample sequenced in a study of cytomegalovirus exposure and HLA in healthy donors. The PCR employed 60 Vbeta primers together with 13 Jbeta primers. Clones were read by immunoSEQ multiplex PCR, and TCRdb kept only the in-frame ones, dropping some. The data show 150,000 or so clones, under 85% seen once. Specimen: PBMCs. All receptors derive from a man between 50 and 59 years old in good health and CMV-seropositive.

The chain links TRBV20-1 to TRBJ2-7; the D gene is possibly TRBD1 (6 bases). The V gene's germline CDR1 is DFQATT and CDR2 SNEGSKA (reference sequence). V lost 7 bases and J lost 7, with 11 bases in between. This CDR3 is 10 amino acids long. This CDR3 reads CSVKGVEQYF. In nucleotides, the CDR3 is TGCAGTGTAAAGGGGGTTGAGCAGTACTTC.

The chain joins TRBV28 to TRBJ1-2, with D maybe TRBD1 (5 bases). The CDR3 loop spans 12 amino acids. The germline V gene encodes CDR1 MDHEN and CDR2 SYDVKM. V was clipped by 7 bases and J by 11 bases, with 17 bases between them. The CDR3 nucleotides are TGTGCCAGCAACCCCGGGGGAGGAGGTTACACCTTC. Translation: CASNPGGGGYTF.

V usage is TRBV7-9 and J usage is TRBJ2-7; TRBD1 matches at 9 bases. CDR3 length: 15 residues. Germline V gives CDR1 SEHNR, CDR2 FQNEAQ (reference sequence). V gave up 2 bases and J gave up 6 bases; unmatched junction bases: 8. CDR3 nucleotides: TGTGCCAGCAGCTTAAGGGGGACAGGGTCAGGCGAGCAGTACTTC. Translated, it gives CASSLRGTGSGEQYF.

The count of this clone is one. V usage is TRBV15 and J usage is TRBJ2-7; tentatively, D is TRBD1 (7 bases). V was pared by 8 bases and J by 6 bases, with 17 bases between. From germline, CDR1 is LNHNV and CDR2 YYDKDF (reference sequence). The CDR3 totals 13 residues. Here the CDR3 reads CATLKAGGLEQYF. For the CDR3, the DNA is TGTGCCACCCTCAAAGCAGGGGGGCTCGAGCAGTACTTC.

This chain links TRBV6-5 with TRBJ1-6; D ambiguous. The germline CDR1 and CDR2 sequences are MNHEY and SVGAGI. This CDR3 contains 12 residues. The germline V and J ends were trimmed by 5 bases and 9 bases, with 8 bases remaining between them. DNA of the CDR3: TGTGCCAGCAGTAACCCGAGTTCACCCCTCCACTTT. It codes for CASSNPSSPLHF.

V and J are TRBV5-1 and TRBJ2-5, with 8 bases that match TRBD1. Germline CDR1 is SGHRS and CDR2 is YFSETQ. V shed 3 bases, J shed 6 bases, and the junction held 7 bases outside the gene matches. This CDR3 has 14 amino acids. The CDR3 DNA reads TGCGCCAGCAGCTCCCCACGACAGGGGCAGACCCAGTACTTC. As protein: CASSSPRQGQTQYF.

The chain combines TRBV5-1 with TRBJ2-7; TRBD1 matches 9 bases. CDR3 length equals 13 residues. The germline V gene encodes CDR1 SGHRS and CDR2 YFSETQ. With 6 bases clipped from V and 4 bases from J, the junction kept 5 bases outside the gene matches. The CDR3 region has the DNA TGCGCCAGCATAGGGGACAGGGCTTACGAGCAGTACTTC. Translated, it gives CASIGDRAYEQYF. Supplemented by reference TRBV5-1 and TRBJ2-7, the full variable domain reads KAGVTQTPRYLIKTRGQQVTLSCSPISGHRSVSWYQQTPGQGLQFLFEYFSETQRNKGNFPGRFSGRQFSNSRSEMNVSTLELGDSALYLCASIGDRAYEQYFGPGTRLTVT.

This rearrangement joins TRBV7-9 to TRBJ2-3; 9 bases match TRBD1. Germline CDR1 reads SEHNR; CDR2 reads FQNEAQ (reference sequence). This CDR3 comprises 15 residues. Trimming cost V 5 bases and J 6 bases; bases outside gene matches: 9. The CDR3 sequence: CASSTPGQGSDTQYF. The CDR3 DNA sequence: TGTGCCAGCAGCACTCCGGGACAGGGATCTGATACGCAGTATTTT.

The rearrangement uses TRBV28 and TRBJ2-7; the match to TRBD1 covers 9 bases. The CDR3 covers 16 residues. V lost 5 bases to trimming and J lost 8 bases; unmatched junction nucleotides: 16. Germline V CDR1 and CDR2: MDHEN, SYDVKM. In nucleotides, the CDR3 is TGTGCCAGCAGTCGAACCAACAGGGGGCGTACGGGGAAGCAGTACTTC. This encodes CASSRTNRGRTGKQYF. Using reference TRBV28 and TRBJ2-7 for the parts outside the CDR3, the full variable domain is DVKVTQSSRYLVKRTGEKVFLECVQDMDHENMFWYRQDPGLGLRLIYFSYDVKMKEKGDIPEGYSVSREKKERFSLILESASTNQTSMYLCASSRTNRGRTGKQYFGPGTRLTVT.

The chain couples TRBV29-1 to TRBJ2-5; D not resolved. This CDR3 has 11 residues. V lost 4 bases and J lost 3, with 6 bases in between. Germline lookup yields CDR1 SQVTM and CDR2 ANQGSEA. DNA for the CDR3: TGCAGCGTTGGCGCCGAAGAGACCCAGTACTTC. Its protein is CSVGAEETQYF.

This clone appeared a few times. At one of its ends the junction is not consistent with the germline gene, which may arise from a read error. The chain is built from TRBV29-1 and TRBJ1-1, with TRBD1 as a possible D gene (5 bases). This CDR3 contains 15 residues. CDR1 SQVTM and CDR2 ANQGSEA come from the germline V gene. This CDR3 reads CSISLVRNGGTVAFF. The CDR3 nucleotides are TGCAGCATTTCCCTAGTAAGGAACGGGGGTACTGTAGCTTTCTTT.

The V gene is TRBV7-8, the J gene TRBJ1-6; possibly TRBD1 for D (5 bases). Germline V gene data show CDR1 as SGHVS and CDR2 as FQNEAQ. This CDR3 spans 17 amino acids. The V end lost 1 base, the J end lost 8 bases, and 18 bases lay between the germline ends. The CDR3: CASSLVLGRADHSPLHF. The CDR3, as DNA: TGTGCCAGCAGCTTAGTCTTGGGCAGGGCGGATCATTCACCCCTCCACTTT.

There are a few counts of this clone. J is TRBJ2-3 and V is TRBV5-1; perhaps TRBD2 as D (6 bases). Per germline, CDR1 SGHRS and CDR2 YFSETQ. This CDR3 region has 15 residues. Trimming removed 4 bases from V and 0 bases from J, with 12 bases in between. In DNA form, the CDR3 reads TGCGCCAGCAGCCCACGGCGGGATAGCACAGATACGCAGTATTTT. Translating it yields CASSPRRDSTDTQYF.

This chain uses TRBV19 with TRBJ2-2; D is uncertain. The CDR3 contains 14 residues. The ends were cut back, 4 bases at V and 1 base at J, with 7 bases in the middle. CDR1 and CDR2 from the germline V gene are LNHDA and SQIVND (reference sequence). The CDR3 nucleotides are TGTGCCAGTAGTAAGCGCAGGAACACCGGGGAGCTGTTTTTT. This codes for CASSKRRNTGELFF. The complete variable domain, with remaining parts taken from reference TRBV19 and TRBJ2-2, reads DGGITQSPKYLFRKEGQNVTLSCEQNLNHDAMYWYRQDPGQGLRLIYYSQIVNDFQKGDIAEGYSVSREKKESFPLTVTSAQKNPTAFYLCASSKRRNTGELFFGEGSRLTVL.

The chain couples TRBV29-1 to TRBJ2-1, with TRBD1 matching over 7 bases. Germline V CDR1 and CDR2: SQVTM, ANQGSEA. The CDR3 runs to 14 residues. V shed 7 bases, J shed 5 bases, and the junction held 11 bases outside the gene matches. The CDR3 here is CSEKRETGNNEQFF. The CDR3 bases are TGCAGCGAAAAGAGGGAGACAGGGAACAATGAGCAGTTCTTC.